Below, 13 T cell receptor beta chains from the same sample are listed, as sequenced in a study of cytomegalovirus exposure and HLA in healthy donors. The PCR made use of 60 Vbeta and 13 Jbeta primers. Using immunoSEQ multiplex PCR, the repertoire was profiled, and TCRdb retains in-frame clones only, with some absent. This sample has around 130,000 clones, with approximately 74% found just once. Material: PBMCs. The origin of the receptors is a man aged 35-49 years in good health and CMV-seropositive.

This clone is a singleton in its sample. This chain connects TRBV15 to TRBJ2-1; 10 positions agree with TRBD1. Germline values: CDR1 LNHNV, CDR2 YYDKDF (reference sequence). The CDR3 is 14 residues long. The J segment lost 10 bases and the V segment lost 0 bases, leaving 3 bases of the junction unmatched. This chain's CDR3 is CATSREGQGREQFF. The CDR3 DNA reads as TGTGCCACCAGCAGAGAGGGACAGGGGCGGGAGCAGTTCTTC.

This clone was counted once. The chain links TRBV5-4 to TRBJ2-3; 8 nucleotides align to TRBD1. V lost 4 bases, J lost 6 bases, and 13 bases stayed unmatched. The CDR3 spans 16 residues. Germline-derived CDR1 and CDR2 are SGHNT and YYREEE (reference sequence). This CDR3 is CASSPRTGGSGDTQYF. The DNA of the CDR3 is TGTGCCAGCAGCCCCCGTACAGGGGGATCGGGCGATACGCAGTATTTT.

This chain connects TRBV29-1 to TRBJ2-1; TRBD1 matches 8 bases. Germline loops: CDR1 SQVTM, CDR2 ANQGSEA. V gave up 4 bases and J gave up 6 bases; unmatched junction bases: 8. The CDR3 has 14 amino acids. CDR3 amino acids: CSVARTTGGNEQFF. Written as DNA, the CDR3 is TGCAGCGTTGCCCGGACAACAGGGGGCAATGAGCAGTTCTTC.

The gene calls are TRBV28 and TRBJ1-6; 7 bases are shared with TRBD1. This CDR3 spans 15 amino acids. Germline CDR1 MDHEN, CDR2 SYDVKM. The ends lost 2 bases at V and 9 bases at J; junction bases unmatched: 7. The DNA of the CDR3 is TGTGCCAGCAGTTTACCAACAGGGGCCGGTTCACCCCTCCACTTT. Translation gives CASSLPTGAGSPLHF.

The V call is TRBV30, the J call TRBJ1-2, with TRBD1 matching over 7 bases. J lost 1 base, V lost 0 bases, and 8 bases had no gene match. The length of the CDR3 is 16 residues. Germline V gene sequence: CDR1 GTSNPN, CDR2 SVGIG (reference sequence). The CDR3 DNA follows: TGTGCCTGGAGTGTCGGGACAGCCAACCTTAACTATGGCTACACCTTC. It codes for CAWSVGTANLNYGYTF.

The rearrangement uses TRBV5-6 and TRBJ2-4; TRBD1 matches 9 bases. This CDR3 region has 14 residues. Germline CDR1 reads SGHDT; CDR2 reads YYEEEE. Trimming took 2 bases from V and 6 from J; bases not matched to a gene: 3. The CDR3 DNA sequence: TGTGCCAGCAGCTTCCCGGGACAGGGAAACATTCAGTACTTC. This gives the protein CASSFPGQGNIQYF.

As regards this clone: Other DNA sequences in this specimen translate into the identical CDR3. The J gene is TRBJ2-7, the V gene TRBV1; TRBD2, the table's D call, was not compared with the DNA. TRBV1 is reported as a pseudogene. The CDR3 has 17 residues. As DNA, the CDR3 is TGCACCAGCAGCCAAGAACCCCGGACTAGCGGTCTCTACGAGCAGTACTTC. Amino acids: CTSSQEPRTSGLYEQYF.

The chain couples TRBV2 to TRBJ2-5; no clear D. The CDR3 runs 12 residues. The V end lost 6 bases, the J end lost 5 bases, and 10 bases lay between the germline ends. Germline-derived CDR1 and CDR2 are SNHLY and FYNNEI. The CDR3 protein is CASRENRETQYF. CDR3 in DNA: TGTGCCAGCAGAGAAAATCGGGAGACCCAGTACTTC. Using reference TRBV2 and TRBJ2-5 for the parts outside the CDR3, the full variable domain is EPEVTQTPSHQVTQMGQEVILRCVPISNHLYFYWYRQILGQKVEFLVSFYNNEISEKSEIFDDQFSVERPDGSNFTLKIRSTKLEDSAMYFCASRENRETQYFGPGTRLLVL.

V and J are TRBV28 and TRBJ2-5; 11 bases are a match to TRBD2. The J call is in doubt because the DNA end fits TRBJ2-7 better. This CDR3 has 15 amino acids. Germline assignment: CDR1 MDHEN and CDR2 SYDVKM. CDR3 in DNA: TGTGCCAGCAGCCCCATAGCGGGAGGGTCCTACGAGCAGTACTTC. It is translated as CASSPIAGGSYEQYF.

Regarding this clone: Other DNA sequences in the sample encode the same CDR3. The rearrangement uses TRBV29-1 and TRBJ2-3; TRBD2 agrees at 9 bases. J lost 10 bases, V lost 6 bases, and 2 bases had no gene match. CDR1 SQVTM and CDR2 ANQGSEA come from the germline V gene. The CDR3 is 10 amino acids. Here the CDR3 DNA reads TGCAGCGTCGAGCGGGAGGCGCAGTATTTT. Amino acid sequence: CSVEREAQYF.

In this sample, this clone turned up a few times. V is TRBV2 and J is TRBJ1-5, with 7 positions matching TRBD1. The V gene end was trimmed by 6 bases and the J gene end by 1 base; junction bases not matched to a gene: 0. Looked up from germline, CDR1 is SNHLY and CDR2 is FYNNEI. The CDR3 runs to 13 residues. CDR3 protein: CASRGQSNQPQHF. CDR3 sequence (DNA): TGTGCCAGCAGGGGACAGAGCAATCAGCCCCAGCATTTT.

The genes are TRBV9 and TRBJ1-6; D remains unclear. The ends were cut back, 0 bases at V and 6 bases at J, with 13 bases in the middle. Looked up from germline, CDR1 is SGDLS and CDR2 is YYNGEE. The CDR3 runs 16 residues. CDR3 DNA: TGTGCCAGCAGCGTAGGTAGGACGGACTTTAATTCACCCCTCCACTTT. Protein sequence: CASSVGRTDFNSPLHF. Complete variable domain (other parts from reference TRBV9 and TRBJ1-6): DSGVTQTPKHLITATGQRVTLRCSPRSGDLSVYWYQQSLDQGLQFLIQYYNGEERAKGNILERFSAQQFPDLHSELNLSSLELGDSALYFCASSVGRTDFNSPLHFGNGTRLTVT.

The V and J genes are TRBV15 and TRBJ1-6, with D perhaps TRBD1 (5 bases). This CDR3 comprises 13 residues. From germline, CDR1 is LNHNV and CDR2 YYDKDF (reference sequence). V lost 9 bases and J lost 4, with 10 bases in between. The CDR3 DNA reads as TGTGCCACTCAGGGAATTTATAATTCACCCCTCCACTTT. Encoded protein: CATQGIYNSPLHF.